These 30 T cell receptor beta chains came from one sample sequenced in a study of blood T cell repertoires in COVID-19. Using immunoSEQ multiplex PCR, the repertoire was profiled, and TCRdb retains in-frame clones only, with some absent. This table holds 110,000 or so clones, over 75% found once. What was sequenced was peripheral blood. These receptors all come from a human donor in a cohort sampled during active COVID-19.

The chain uses TRBV2 and TRBJ1-6; D might be TRBD1 (5 bases). Trimming removed 8 bases from V and 5 bases from J, with 19 bases in between. Looked up from germline, CDR1 is SNHLY and CDR2 is FYNNEI. The CDR3 contains 16 residues. CDR3 coding DNA: TGTGCCAGCTCGTCAACAGGCCCTCTTAATAATTCACCCCTCCACTTT. Translating it yields CASSSTGPLNNSPLHF.

The V and J genes are TRBV19 and TRBJ2-1; possibly TRBD1 for D (5 bases). CDR3 length equals 18 residues. V lost 1 base and J lost 4, with 20 bases in between. CDR1 is LNHDA and CDR2 is SQIVND in the germline V gene (reference sequence). The CDR3 loop is CASSIGPLRQLRYNEQFF. CDR3 nucleotide sequence: TGTGCCAGTAGTATAGGGCCCCTCAGACAGCTTCGTTACAATGAGCAGTTCTTC.

This chain connects TRBV14 to TRBJ2-1; TRBD2 matches at 13 bases. The CDR3 has 16 amino acids. The V gene's germline CDR1 is SGHDN and CDR2 FVKESK. The ends lost 4 bases at V and 5 bases at J; junction bases unmatched: 5. In DNA form, the CDR3 reads TGTGCCAGCAGCCCTCCGGGACTAGCGGGAAACAATGAGCAGTTCTTC. Its translation: CASSPPGLAGNNEQFF.

The rearrangement joins TRBV6-4 to TRBJ1-1; 8 bases fit TRBD1. The J segment lost 5 bases and the V segment lost 6 bases, leaving 5 bases of the junction unmatched. Germline-derived CDR1 and CDR2 are MRHNA and SNTAGT. The CDR3 has 13 amino acids. The CDR3 bases are TGTGCCAGCAGCAAGACAGGGGAGACTGAAGCTTTCTTT. It translates to CASSKTGETEAFF.

The V call is TRBV5-1, the J call TRBJ1-3; 7 bases fit TRBD1. CDR3 length: 15 amino acids. Germline V gene sequence: CDR1 SGHRS, CDR2 YFSETQ. Germline trimming cut 5 bases from V and 0 bases from J; bases unmatched to any gene: 5. Here the CDR3 DNA reads TGCGCCAGCAGTTTTAGGGACAGCTCTGGAAACACCATATATTTT. Amino acids: CASSFRDSSGNTIYF.

CDR3 protein: CATSRGGQGVEKLFF. The CDR3 coding sequence is TGTGCCACCAGCAGAGGGGGACAGGGCGTTGAAAAACTGTTTTTT. This chain connects TRBV15 to TRBJ1-4; 9 nucleotides line up with TRBD1. V lost 1 base, J lost 7 bases, and 4 bases stayed unmatched. Germline V gene lookup returns CDR1 LNHNV and CDR2 YYDKDF (reference sequence). The CDR3 consists of 15 residues.

J is TRBJ2-3 and V is TRBV19, with TRBD2 matching 8 bases. V shed 5 bases, J shed 2 bases, and the junction held 9 bases outside the gene matches. The germline V gene encodes CDR1 LNHDA and CDR2 SQIVND (reference sequence). The CDR3 loop spans 16 amino acids. CDR3 nucleotides: TGTGCCAGTAGTCGTGTGGGGCGGGGGGCCACAGATACGCAGTATTTT. This codes for CASSRVGRGATDTQYF. The variable domain in full, with the rest retrieved from reference TRBV19 and TRBJ2-3, is DGGITQSPKYLFRKEGQNVTLSCEQNLNHDAMYWYRQDPGQGLRLIYYSQIVNDFQKGDIAEGYSVSREKKESFPLTVTSAQKNPTAFYLCASSRVGRGATDTQYFGPGTRLTVL.

This chain links TRBV5-1 with TRBJ2-2, with 8 bases identical to TRBD1. The trim removed 0 bases at V and 4 bases at J, leaving 5 bases unmatched. This CDR3 has 16 residues. Germline V gives CDR1 SGHRS, CDR2 YFSETQ. The CDR3 reads CASSLGGQAVTGELFF. As DNA, the CDR3 is TGCGCCAGCAGCTTGGGGGGACAGGCGGTCACCGGGGAGCTGTTTTTT.

The rearrangement joins TRBV6-5 to TRBJ1-4; 9 nucleotides match TRBD1. The V and J ends lost 4 bases and 1 base, in that order; junction bases with no gene match: 4. The germline CDR1 and CDR2 sequences are MNHEY and SVGAGI. CDR3 length: 16 residues. This chain's CDR3 is CASSLGQGRTNEKLFF. CDR3 nucleotide sequence: TGTGCCAGCAGTTTAGGACAGGGGCGAACTAATGAAAAACTGTTTTTT.

The chain recombines TRBV7-5 with TRBJ2-7; the table's D gene call, TRBD1, was not cross checked with the DNA. TRBV7-5 corresponds to a pseudogene. The CDR3 totals 15 residues. The CDR3 coding sequence is TGTGCCAGAAGCTCCCCCAGGGGTGGGTCCTACGAGCAGTACTTC. It codes for CARSSPRGGSYEQYF.

The V gene is TRBV6-5, the J gene TRBJ1-2, with D maybe TRBD1 (5 bases). Germline assignment: CDR1 MNHEY and CDR2 SVGAGI. V gave up 0 bases and J gave up 8 bases, with 10 bases separating them. The CDR3 has 13 residues. In nucleotides, the CDR3 is TGTGCCAGCAGTTACTCTGGGGGAGGGGGCTACACCTTC. Its translation is CASSYSGGGGYTF.

The chain combines TRBV5-1 with TRBJ1-2; TRBD1 is a possible D gene (6 bases). The CDR3 runs to 15 residues. V gave up 2 bases and J gave up 6 bases, with 17 bases separating them. Looked up from germline, CDR1 is SGHRS and CDR2 is YFSETQ. The CDR3 is CASSLGGQSRDGYTF. The CDR3 DNA is TGCGCCAGCAGCTTAGGCGGACAGTCCAGGGATGGCTACACCTTC.

The chain couples TRBV11-2 to TRBJ1-4; D is unresolved. This CDR3 has 13 amino acids. Germline V gene sequence: CDR1 SGHAT, CDR2 FQNNGV. The V gene lost 4 bases and the J gene lost 4 bases, with 7 bases spanning the gap. The CDR3 spells CASSSAVNEKLFF. The CDR3 coding sequence is TGTGCCAGCAGCTCAGCGGTTAATGAAAAACTGTTTTTT.

This rearrangement joins TRBV6-1 to TRBJ2-2, with D possibly matching TRBD1 (6 bases). The CDR3 consists of 16 residues. V was clipped by 4 bases and J by 2 bases, with 14 bases between them. Per the germline V gene, CDR1 is MNHNS and CDR2 is SASEGT. In DNA form, the CDR3 reads TGTGCCAGCAGTGTCAGGGGTGACGGAAACACCGGGGAGCTGTTTTTT. Its protein product is CASSVRGDGNTGELFF.

The V and J genes are TRBV6-4 and TRBJ2-5, with unresolved D. Trimming took off 5 bases at V and 5 bases at J, with 12 bases between the two ends. CDR1 is MRHNA and CDR2 is SNTAGT in the germline V gene. The CDR3 contains 13 residues. CDR3 sequence reads: CASSSEPGETQYF. CDR3 nucleotide sequence: TGTGCCAGCAGTTCTGAGCCCGGGGAGACCCAGTACTTC.

CDR3 protein: CASRIGGGTYEQYF. The CDR3 nucleotides read TGTGCCAGCCGTATTGGGGGGGGGACCTACGAGCAGTACTTC. The rearrangement uses TRBV11-2 and TRBJ2-7, with 7 nucleotides matching TRBD2. Trimming cost V 8 bases and J 2 bases; bases outside gene matches: 9. The CDR3 is 14 residues long. Germline CDR1 and CDR2: SGHAT and FQNNGV.

This chain uses TRBV28 with TRBJ1-1; D remains ambiguous. Trimming cost V 6 bases and J 0 bases, with 8 bases left between them. Per germline, CDR1 MDHEN and CDR2 SYDVKM. This CDR3 has 13 residues. CDR3 sequence: CASRENLNTEAFF. The CDR3 nucleotides are TGTGCCAGCAGGGAGAATCTGAACACTGAAGCTTTCTTT. The variable domain in full, with the rest retrieved from reference TRBV28 and TRBJ1-1, is DVKVTQSSRYLVKRTGEKVFLECVQDMDHENMFWYRQDPGLGLRLIYFSYDVKMKEKGDIPEGYSVSREKKERFSLILESASTNQTSMYLCASRENLNTEAFFGQGTRLTVV.

Remarks on this clone: The DNA is left out, because the CDR3 cannot be placed on it with certainty; the CDR3 is given as TCRdb lists it. The chain couples TRBV6-5 to TRBJ2-7; TRBD1, the table's D call, lacks a check against the DNA. Germline CDR1 is MNHEY and CDR2 is SVGAGI. The CDR3 is 15 amino acids long, termini counted. The CDR3 sequence: CASSSSDSRHYEQYF.

The chain employs TRBV28 and TRBJ2-7; 10 positions agree with TRBD1. Germline values: CDR1 MDHEN, CDR2 SYDVKM. Trimming removed 6 bases from V and 7 bases from J; junction bases left unmatched: 9. The CDR3 covers 14 residues. The CDR3: CASSSGTGAGEQYF. The CDR3 nucleotides are TGTGCCAGCAGCTCCGGGACAGGGGCAGGGGAGCAGTACTTC.

This sequence joins TRBV9 and TRBJ2-1, with a tentative D call TRBD1 (5 bases). Germline V gene lookup returns CDR1 SGDLS and CDR2 YYNGEE. The V and J ends lost 6 bases and 0 bases respectively, with 10 bases between them. The CDR3 sequence is 14 residues long. DNA for the CDR3: TGTGCCAGCAAGGTAGGGGACTCCTACAATGAGCAGTTCTTC. Translation: CASKVGDSYNEQFF.

V and J are TRBV19 and TRBJ2-4; 12 bases align to TRBD1. This CDR3 region has 15 residues. Per germline, CDR1 LNHDA and CDR2 SQIVND (reference sequence). The J segment lost 2 bases and the V segment lost 10 bases, leaving 6 bases of the junction unmatched. The CDR3: CATGQGAGTKNIQYF. The CDR3 bases are TGTGCCACGGGACAGGGGGCCGGGACCAAAAACATTCAGTACTTC.

This chain uses TRBV5-1 with TRBJ1-1; TRBD1 might be the D (6 bases). Trimming stripped 2 bases from V and 5 bases from J, with 13 bases between. This CDR3 region has 14 residues. The germline CDR1 and CDR2 sequences are SGHRS and YFSETQ. DNA of the CDR3: TGCGCCAGCAGCTTACAGGGCTGGGGAACTGAAGCTTTCTTT. It translates to CASSLQGWGTEAFF.

V is TRBV6-5 and J is TRBJ2-2; TRBD1 aligns across 8 bases. CDR1 is MNHEY, CDR2 SVGAGI, per germline. V dropped 0 bases and J dropped 7; count of bases not matched to a gene: 4. There are 15 residues in the CDR3. Here the CDR3 DNA reads TGTGCCAGCAGTTACTCGTTCAGGGGGCACGGGGAGCTGTTTTTT. Its protein product is CASSYSFRGHGELFF.

The gene calls are TRBV11-3 and TRBJ2-3, with 8 bases lining up with TRBD2. Unmatched junction bases numbered 15, after V lost 0 bases and J lost 4 bases. The CDR3 spans 19 residues. Germline CDR1 is SGHNT and CDR2 is YENEEA. In DNA, the CDR3 is TGTGCCAGCAGCTTAGAAGCGGGGGCCGAAGGAAAGGGCGCAGATACGCAGTATTTT. It encodes CASSLEAGAEGKGADTQYF.

The chain joins TRBV2 to TRBJ2-5; 8 bases align to TRBD1. The CDR3 contains 14 residues. Germline V lookup: CDR1 SNHLY, CDR2 FYNNEI. V gave up 5 bases and J gave up 5 bases; unmatched junction bases: 7. The CDR3: CASSLTGVGETQYF. CDR3 in DNA: TGTGCCAGCAGTCTGACAGGGGTAGGGGAGACCCAGTACTTC.

The chain joins TRBV5-1 to TRBJ1-5; 7 bases line up with TRBD1. The germline gives CDR1 SGHRS, CDR2 YFSETQ. The CDR3 runs 14 residues. V shed 5 bases, J shed 2 bases, and the junction held 4 bases outside the gene matches. The CDR3 spells CASSWDSGNQPQHF. The CDR3 region has the DNA TGCGCCAGCAGTTGGGACAGTGGCAATCAGCCCCAGCATTTT.

This clone was detected only a few times. Other DNA sequences from this sample encode an identical CDR3 as well. The chain recombines TRBV6-5 with TRBJ1-5; a possible D gene is TRBD1 (6 bases). V lost 0 bases and J 4 bases, leaving 7 bases between the germline ends. The CDR3 totals 14 residues. Germline CDR1 MNHEY, CDR2 SVGAGI. CDR3 protein: CASSYSRGNQPQHF. In nucleotides, the CDR3 is TGTGCCAGCAGTTACTCAAGGGGGAATCAGCCCCAGCATTTT.

For the CDR3, the DNA is TGTGCCAGCAAAGAGACAGGGAACACTGAAGCTTTCTTT. This gives the protein CASKETGNTEAFF. The chain carries TRBV27 and TRBJ1-1; a weak D match, TRBD1 (6 bases). The V gene's germline CDR1 is MNHEY and CDR2 SMNVEV (reference sequence). The CDR3 runs to 13 residues. Trimming took 7 bases from V and 1 from J, leaving 10 bases between them.

This rearrangement joins TRBV2 to TRBJ2-1; D ambiguous. Trimming pared 8 bases from V and 6 bases from J, leaving 11 bases between. The CDR3 sequence is 12 residues long. Per germline, CDR1 SNHLY and CDR2 FYNNEI. The CDR3 loop is CASFYFFNEQFF. For the CDR3, the DNA is TGTGCCAGCTTTTACTTTTTCAATGAGCAGTTCTTC.

The rearrangement links TRBV4-1 to TRBJ2-1, with 7 bases fitting TRBD2. V was clipped by 3 bases and J by 4 bases; unmatched bases: 9. The CDR3 is made up of 16 amino acids. CDR1 and CDR2 from the germline V gene are MGHRA and YSYEKL. The CDR3 nucleotides are TGCGCCAGCAGCCAGTCTAGCGGTACGTTTTACAATGAGCAGTTCTTC. Translated: CASSQSSGTFYNEQFF.